These 23 T cell receptor beta chains share one sample of origin, sequenced in a study of PD-1 blockade in classical Hodgkin lymphoma. TCRdb keeps only in-frame clones here, not all; method: immunoSEQ multiplex PCR. The table lists approximately 96,000 clones, 85% to 95% of them singletons. Time point in this sample: cycle 4 day 1 (C4D1), after more than five weeks of nivolumab. Each of the patients experienced relapse following autologous stem cell transplantation, and their brentuximab vedotin exposure differed. The source was peripheral blood mononuclear cells (PBMCs), collected before the fourth cycle of nivolumab. The receptors originated from a human donor with classical Hodgkin lymphoma.

The genes are TRBV19 and TRBJ1-1; D not resolved. The CDR3 contains 12 residues. Trimming removed 3 bases at V and 11 bases at J, with 13 bases between. Germline assignment: CDR1 LNHDA and CDR2 SQIVND (reference sequence). The CDR3 region is CASSMLGFRAFF. As DNA, the CDR3 is TGTGCCAGTAGTATGTTGGGGTTTAGGGCTTTCTTT. The whole variable domain, remainder taken from reference TRBV19 and TRBJ1-1, is DGGITQSPKYLFRKEGQNVTLSCEQNLNHDAMYWYRQDPGQGLRLIYYSQIVNDFQKGDIAEGYSVSREKKESFPLTVTSAQKNPTAFYLCASSMLGFRAFFGQGTRLTVV.

This chain joins TRBV6-4 and TRBJ1-1, with 11 bases lining up with TRBD1. CDR1 is MRHNA, CDR2 SNTAGT, per germline. V gave up 7 bases and J gave up 4 bases; unmatched junction bases: 5. This CDR3 has 14 residues. The DNA of the CDR3 is TGTGCCAGCAAACAAGGGACAGGGGGCACTGAAGCTTTCTTT. Its protein is CASKQGTGGTEAFF.

The J gene is TRBJ1-2, the V gene TRBV28; 9 bases map to TRBD1. Germline CDR1 and CDR2: MDHEN and SYDVKM. Germline trimming cut 4 bases from V and 7 bases from J; bases unmatched to any gene: 10. This CDR3 is built from 15 residues. The CDR3 spells CASSSDRGWVGGYTF. In nucleotides, the CDR3 is TGTGCCAGCAGTTCGGACAGGGGATGGGTAGGTGGCTACACCTTC.

This chain links TRBV27 with TRBJ2-3, with 8 bases aligning to TRBD1. CDR1 MNHEY and CDR2 SMNVEV come from the germline V gene (reference sequence). The V segment lost 6 bases and the J segment 2 bases; nucleotides outside the gene matches: 4. The CDR3 is 14 residues long. This CDR3 is CASRWDRSTDTQYF. CDR3 nucleotide sequence: TGTGCCAGCAGATGGGACAGGTCCACAGATACGCAGTATTTT.

The V gene is TRBV5-5, the J gene TRBJ1-3; tentatively, D is TRBD1 (6 bases). Germline V gives CDR1 SGHKS, CDR2 YYEKEE (reference sequence). V shed 2 bases and J shed 0 bases, with 9 bases lying between them. The CDR3 has 15 residues. CDR3 nucleotide sequence: TGTGCCAGCAGCTTACTGGACAGCTCTGGAAACACCATATATTTT. The encoded protein is CASSLLDSSGNTIYF.

This rearrangement joins TRBV30 to TRBJ1-1; D remains unclear. This CDR3 spans 14 amino acids. Trimming removed 4 bases from V and 0 bases from J, with 12 bases in between. Per the germline V gene, CDR1 is GTSNPN and CDR2 is SVGIG (reference sequence). Here the CDR3 reads CAWTAVGLNTEAFF. The DNA of the CDR3 is TGTGCCTGGACCGCCGTGGGCCTGAACACTGAAGCTTTCTTT.

This sequence joins TRBV15 and TRBJ2-7, with 9 bases identical to TRBD2. V lost 3 bases to trimming and J lost 5 bases; unmatched junction nucleotides: 8. Germline lookup yields CDR1 LNHNV and CDR2 YYDKDF (reference sequence). The CDR3 sequence is 15 residues long. The CDR3 loop is CATSRVIAGAHEQYF. As DNA, the CDR3 is TGTGCCACCAGCAGGGTAATAGCGGGAGCCCACGAGCAGTACTTC. Based on the CDR3 plus reference TRBV15 and TRBJ2-7, the full variable domain is DAMVIQNPRYQVTQFGKPVTLSCSQTLNHNVMYWYQQKSSQAPKLLFHYYDKDFNNEADTPDNFQSRRPNTSFCFLDIRSPGLGDTAMYLCATSRVIAGAHEQYFGPGTRLTVT.

The CDR3 region is CASSLYQGSNQPQHF. The CDR3 nucleotides are TGTGCCAGCAGTTTATATCAGGGAAGCAATCAGCCCCAGCATTTT. The V call is TRBV27, the J call TRBJ1-5; a weak D match, TRBD1 (5 bases). The ends were cut back, 1 base at V and 1 base at J, with 8 bases in the middle. CDR1 is MNHEY and CDR2 is SMNVEV in the germline V gene (reference sequence). The CDR3 loop spans 15 amino acids.

The chain couples TRBV5-6 to TRBJ1-1; 10 bases are a match to TRBD1. Germline loops: CDR1 SGHDT, CDR2 YYEEEE. The ends lost 0 bases at V and 11 bases at J; junction bases unmatched: 7. The CDR3 extends over 14 amino acids. CDR3 loop: CASSLGGQGSRAFF. The CDR3, as DNA: TGTGCCAGCAGCTTGGGGGGACAGGGGAGTCGGGCTTTCTTT.

The V call is TRBV27, the J call TRBJ2-1; 10 bases are shared with TRBD2. Unmatched junction bases numbered 6, after V lost 4 bases and J lost 9 bases. This CDR3 is 14 amino acids long. CDR1 and CDR2 (germline): MNHEY, SMNVEV (reference sequence). The CDR3: CASSSKREGPEQFF. CDR3 sequence (DNA): TGTGCCAGCAGTTCCAAGCGGGAGGGCCCTGAGCAGTTCTTC.

The chain combines TRBV15 with TRBJ1-2; D is possibly TRBD1 (5 bases). Trimming took 6 bases from V and 3 from J, leaving 20 bases between them. Germline V lookup: CDR1 LNHNV, CDR2 YYDKDF (reference sequence). The CDR3 has 16 amino acids. CDR3 region: CATRQGGGIGYYGYTF. The CDR3 DNA reads TGTGCCACCAGGCAGGGAGGAGGGATAGGGTACTATGGCTACACCTTC.

The chain couples TRBV4-1 to TRBJ2-7; either TRBD1 or TRBD2 may fit D (8 bases each). V gave up 1 base and J gave up 5 bases, with 27 bases separating them. This CDR3 is built from 19 residues. Germline V gene data show CDR1 as MGHRA and CDR2 as YSYEKL. The CDR3 DNA sequence: TGCGCCAGCAGCCAAGGGGGTACAGGGGGAACGGGAGGGGGCCACGAGCAGTACTTC. Its translation: CASSQGGTGGTGGGHEQYF.

J is TRBJ1-3 and V is TRBV18, with D uncertain. Per the germline V gene, CDR1 is KGHSH and CDR2 is LQKENI. V was shortened by 4 bases and J by 1 base, with 11 bases between the two germline ends. The CDR3 covers 15 residues. The CDR3 region is CASSQDLGSGNTIYF. CDR3 bases: TGTGCCAGCTCACAGGACTTAGGGTCTGGAAACACCATATATTTT.

V and J are TRBV30 and TRBJ1-2; tentatively, D is TRBD1 (6 bases). The CDR3 is 15 amino acids. V lost 4 bases to trimming and J lost 4 bases, with 19 bases between them. Germline CDR1 and CDR2: GTSNPN and SVGIG (reference sequence). The CDR3 nucleotides read TGTGCCTGGACCACTCAGCCACAGGGCGGCTATGGCTACACCTTC. Its protein product is CAWTTQPQGGYGYTF.

Written as DNA, the CDR3 is TGCGCCAGCAGCCCCCTGGCTAGACAGGGTTACCAAGAGACCCAGTACTTC. Translating it yields CASSPLARQGYQETQYF. V and J are TRBV5-1 and TRBJ2-5, with 7 bases matching TRBD1. V dropped 4 bases and J dropped 0; count of bases not matched to a gene: 12. The CDR3 runs to 17 residues. Germline V gene data show CDR1 as SGHRS and CDR2 as YFSETQ.

This chain joins TRBV5-6 and TRBJ2-5; D is possibly TRBD1 or TRBD2 (5 bases each). The length of the CDR3 is 15 residues. Trimming shortened V by 3 bases and J by 4 bases, and 16 bases separated the two germline ends. Germline V gene data show CDR1 as SGHDT and CDR2 as YYEEEE. CDR3 DNA: TGTGCCAGCAGCTCCCTAGGGGTCGAGGGAGAGACCCAGTACTTC. This gives the protein CASSSLGVEGETQYF.

The genes are TRBV28 and TRBJ1-2; no clear D. The CDR3 contains 16 residues. V lost 1 base and J 3 bases, leaving 15 bases between the germline ends. Germline V gives CDR1 MDHEN, CDR2 SYDVKM. The CDR3 DNA sequence: TGTGCCAGCAGTTTATTTGGTAATAGTCCCGACTATGGCTACACCTTC. Translated: CASSLFGNSPDYGYTF.

The J gene is TRBJ2-1, the V gene TRBV5-1; maybe TRBD2 (6 bases). With 0 bases removed from V and 4 bases from J, the gap between germline ends came to 11 bases. The germline V gene encodes CDR1 SGHRS and CDR2 YFSETQ. The CDR3 totals 15 residues. Here the CDR3 DNA reads TGCGCCAGCAGCTTGGTGGCTAGCGCGTACAATGAGCAGTTCTTC. Translated, it gives CASSLVASAYNEQFF.

V usage is TRBV25-1 and J usage is TRBJ1-1, with D tentatively TRBD1 (5 bases). The V gene lost 4 bases and the J gene lost 7 bases, with 16 bases spanning the gap. Germline loops: CDR1 MGHDK, CDR2 SYGVNS. This CDR3 has 14 amino acids. The CDR3 spells CASSGYWDRHEAFF. CDR3 coding DNA: TGTGCCAGCAGTGGCTATTGGGACCGTCATGAAGCTTTCTTT.

The rearrangement links TRBV5-1 to TRBJ2-5; TRBD2 agrees at 16 bases. Trimming took 4 bases from V and 5 from J; bases not matched to a gene: 5. Germline values: CDR1 SGHRS, CDR2 YFSETQ. The CDR3 runs to 16 residues. CDR3 nucleotides: TGCGCCAGCAGCGGGACTAGCGGGAGGGTAGGGGAGACCCAGTACTTC. This encodes CASSGTSGRVGETQYF.

This clone occurred once. The CDR3: CASSSRRGSYEQYF. The CDR3 nucleotides read TGTGCCAGCAGTTCTCGACGGGGGAGCTACGAGCAGTACTTC. The gene calls are TRBV28 and TRBJ2-7; D perhaps matches TRBD2 (6 bases). V dropped 4 bases and J dropped 3 bases, with 13 bases sitting between them. The CDR3 spans 14 residues. Germline-derived CDR1 and CDR2 are MDHEN and SYDVKM. The full variable domain, completed using reference TRBV28 and TRBJ2-7, is DVKVTQSSRYLVKRTGEKVFLECVQDMDHENMFWYRQDPGLGLRLIYFSYDVKMKEKGDIPEGYSVSREKKERFSLILESASTNQTSMYLCASSSRRGSYEQYFGPGTRLTVT.

By proportion, this clone is medium-sized. The CDR3 DNA reads TGTGCCACCCAGTTGGGGGGCAATCAGCCCCAGCATTTT. This gives the protein CATQLGGNQPQHF. The rearrangement joins TRBV19 to TRBJ1-5; D possibly corresponds to TRBD1 (5 bases). The CDR3 has 13 amino acids. The V and J ends lost 10 bases and 2 bases respectively, with 12 bases between them. CDR1 and CDR2 from the germline V gene are LNHDA and SQIVND (reference sequence).

As to this clone: Likely a read error: the CDR3 ends without its conserved phenylalanine or tryptophan. The rearrangement uses TRBV30 and TRBJ1-1; D is uncertain. Germline V CDR1 and CDR2: GTSNPN, SVGIG (reference sequence). The CDR3 has 13 residues. V was cut by 2 bases and J by 1 base, with 8 bases left in between. CDR3 nucleotides: TGTGCCTGGAGTCCCCAGCAGAACACTGAAGCTTTCCTT. As protein: CAWSPQQNTEAFL.